Sequencing of this TCR beta chain was carried out in a study of T-cell reconstitution after alpha-beta-depleted transplantation in children. Preparation of the TCRbeta library involved a method that used unique molecular identifiers. MiXCR was run by TCRdb on the PCR reads, yielding one entry per CDR3 protein. This table holds some 590,000 distinct CDR3 sequences, over 9.5% found once. This clonotype occurred a few times. Germline assignment: CDR1 LGHNA and CDR2 YSLEER. The CDR3 spans 18 residues. V lost 4 bases to trimming and J lost 2 bases; unmatched junction nucleotides: 9. The clonotype originates from a human donor who donated a stem cell graft to a child with acute myeloid leukemia. This chain links TRBV4-3 with TRBJ2-6; TRBD1 matches 9 bases. The source material was PBMCs from the stem cell graft donor, sampled from the stem cell graft. This CDR3 reads CASSPGDRARPGANVLTF. The CDR3 DNA reads TGCGCCAGCAGCCCCGGGGACAGGGCCCGCCCTGGGGCCAACGTCCTGACTTTC.